One sample yielded the 29 T cell receptor beta chains listed below, sequenced in a study of OX40 agonist ivuxolimab in advanced cancers. Method: immunoSEQ multiplex PCR; TCRdb's copy keeps in-frame clones and lacks some. The sample holds roughly 40,000 clones, about 88% seen once. Sequenced here: CD4+ or CD8+ T cells sorted from blood, sampled in a trial of the OX40 agonist ivuxolimab. Receptor source: an adult with an advanced solid tumor such as melanoma, head and neck, liver or kidney cancer.

J is TRBJ1-2 and V is TRBV4-2, with D possibly TRBD1 on 5 matching bases. The germline V gene has CDR1 LGHNA and CDR2 YNFKEQ. The CDR3 is made up of 16 amino acids. Trimming shortened V by 0 bases and J by 3 bases, and 14 bases separated the two germline ends. CDR3 amino acids: CASSQDEAEGDYGYTF. CDR3 coding DNA: TGTGCCAGCAGCCAAGATGAGGCGGAAGGGGACTATGGCTACACCTTC.

The chain links TRBV7-9 to TRBJ1-5; D may be TRBD1 (5 bases). The germline CDR1 and CDR2 sequences are SEHNR and FQNEAQ (reference sequence). Trimming stripped 5 bases from V and 5 bases from J, with 13 bases between. The CDR3 totals 14 residues. The CDR3 here is CASSVEGYDQPQHF. The DNA of the CDR3 is TGTGCCAGCAGCGTCGAGGGGTACGATCAGCCCCAGCATTTT.

This chain links TRBV5-6 with TRBJ2-5; D possibly matches TRBD1 or TRBD2 (5 bases each). The CDR3 loop spans 15 amino acids. The germline V and J ends were trimmed by 2 bases and 5 bases, with 16 bases remaining between them. Germline V gives CDR1 SGHDT, CDR2 YYEEEE. The CDR3 DNA follows: TGTGCCAGCAGCTTTGCTACGGTCAGGGAGGAGACCCAGTACTTC. As protein: CASSFATVREETQYF.

This chain links TRBV4-1 with TRBJ2-7; D gene ambiguous. Germline values: CDR1 MGHRA, CDR2 YSYEKL. The CDR3 spans 17 residues. V dropped 0 bases and J dropped 2 bases, with 17 bases sitting between them. CDR3 in DNA: TGCGCCAGCAGCCAAGATAAGGCCTCCCTTGATCCCTACGAGCAGTACTTC. Protein: CASSQDKASLDPYEQYF.

CDR3 DNA sequence: TGTGCCAGCTCACCGTCAAGGTATAATTCACCCCTCCACTTT. This encodes CASSPSRYNSPLHF. The chain is built from TRBV18 and TRBJ1-6; D is unclear. From germline, CDR1 is KGHSH and CDR2 LQKENI. The CDR3 runs 14 residues. V was clipped by 3 bases and J by 4 bases, with 7 bases between them.

The chain links TRBV10-3 to TRBJ1-5; 7 nucleotides line up with TRBD1. The CDR3 loop spans 13 amino acids. Trimming cost V 8 bases and J 5 bases; bases outside gene matches: 6. Per germline, CDR1 ENHRY and CDR2 SYGVKD. The CDR3 bases are TGTGCCATCGGAGACAGGGACGATCAGCCCCAGCATTTT. Residues: CAIGDRDDQPQHF.

The chain carries TRBV11-2 and TRBJ2-5; perhaps D is TRBD1 or TRBD2 (6 bases each). This CDR3 has 15 residues. Between the trimmed V and J ends, which lost 4 bases and 4 bases, there was a span of 16 bases. Looked up from germline, CDR1 is SGHAT and CDR2 is FQNNGV. In DNA form, the CDR3 reads TGTGCCAGCAGCTCCCAGTGGGGGGCCCCAGAGACCCAGTACTTC. Protein product: CASSSQWGAPETQYF. Supplemented by reference TRBV11-2 and TRBJ2-5, the full variable domain reads EAGVAQSPRYKIIEKRQSVAFWCNPISGHATLYWYQQILGQGPKLLIQFQNNGVVDDSQLPKDRFSAERLKGVDSTLKIQPAKLEDSAVYLCASSSQWGAPETQYFGPGTRLLVL.

This chain joins TRBV27 and TRBJ1-5, with a tentative D call TRBD1 (5 bases). Deletions cut 7 bases from V and 4 bases from J, with 14 bases between. This CDR3 contains 14 residues. Looked up from germline, CDR1 is MNHEY and CDR2 is SMNVEV (reference sequence). DNA for the CDR3: TGTGCCAGCACCCCTGGGGGGGTGAATCAGCCCCAGCATTTT. Translated, it gives CASTPGGVNQPQHF.

V usage is TRBV6-6 and J usage is TRBJ2-5; 8 nucleotides line up with TRBD1. Matching the DNA end better, TRBJ2-7 makes the J call doubtful. Looked up from germline, CDR1 is MNHNY and CDR2 is SVGAGI (reference sequence). The CDR3 is 13 amino acids. The CDR3 nucleotides read TGTGCCAGCAGGGACAGGGTCGGCGACGAGCAGTACTTC. Its protein product is CASRDRVGDEQYF.

V usage is TRBV7-9 and J usage is TRBJ1-2; weak D call: TRBD1 (6 bases). CDR1 is SEHNR, CDR2 FQNEAQ, per germline (reference sequence). The CDR3 extends over 13 amino acids. The germline V and J ends were trimmed by 4 bases and 8 bases, with 14 bases remaining between them. CDR3 coding DNA: TGTGCCAGCAGCTCCGCCAACAGGGACGGCTACACCTTC. Amino acids: CASSSANRDGYTF.

The chain joins TRBV4-1 to TRBJ2-7, with 10 bases lining up with TRBD2. With 1 base clipped from V and 2 bases from J, the junction kept 11 bases outside the gene matches. This CDR3 region has 18 residues. Germline lookup yields CDR1 MGHRA and CDR2 YSYEKL. The CDR3 loop reads CASSQVGGTGTSAYEQYF. In nucleotides, the CDR3 is TGCGCCAGCAGCCAAGTGGGGGGCACCGGGACTAGCGCCTACGAGCAGTACTTC.

This clone appeared once. The genes are TRBV2 and TRBJ2-7, with D possibly called TRBD1 or TRBD2 (6 bases each). V shed 2 bases and J shed 0 bases, with 14 bases lying between them. CDR1 SNHLY and CDR2 FYNNEI come from the germline V gene. The CDR3 is 16 residues long. The CDR3: CASSETGTLSSYEQYF. As DNA, the CDR3 is TGTGCCAGCAGTGAAACAGGGACTCTCTCCTCCTACGAGCAGTACTTC.

The chain couples TRBV7-6 to TRBJ1-1; D not certain. Looked up from germline, CDR1 is SGHVS and CDR2 is FNYEAQ. The CDR3 contains 13 residues. Trimming took off 5 bases at V and 4 bases at J, with 11 bases between the two ends. CDR3 region: CASSLREATEAFF. CDR3 sequence (DNA): TGTGCCAGCAGCCTTCGGGAGGCCACTGAAGCTTTCTTT.

Here the CDR3 DNA reads TGTGCCAGCAGCTTAGAAATTAGAACCACCGGGGAGCTGTTTTTT. Residues: CASSLEIRTTGELFF. The V call is TRBV7-2, the J call TRBJ2-2, with D unclear. The CDR3 runs to 15 residues. From germline, CDR1 is SGHTA and CDR2 FQGNSA. V was trimmed by 1 base and J by 4 bases, leaving 10 bases between them.

In regard to this clone: The junction departs from the called germline gene at one end, perhaps through a read error. The chain has TRBV9 and TRBJ2-7; D is tentatively TRBD1 or TRBD2 (6 bases each). CDR1 SGDLS and CDR2 YYNGEE come from the germline V gene. The CDR3 sequence is 15 residues long. The CDR3: CASGVDPGAAYEQYF. DNA of the CDR3: TGTGCCAGCGGCGTAGATCCGGGGGCCGCCTACGAGCAGTACTTC.

The chain is built from TRBV4-1 and TRBJ2-7; D not resolved. The CDR3 covers 14 residues. Germline V gene sequence: CDR1 MGHRA, CDR2 YSYEKL. The ends were cut back, 2 bases at V and 6 bases at J, with 14 bases in the middle. The CDR3 loop is CASSQFGGFGEQYF. DNA of the CDR3: TGCGCCAGCAGCCAATTCGGTGGGTTCGGCGAGCAGTACTTC.

The chain carries TRBV30 and TRBJ2-1; tentatively, D is TRBD2 (5 bases). Trimming removed 2 bases at V and 8 bases at J, with 16 bases between. This CDR3 contains 14 residues. Per germline, CDR1 GTSNPN and CDR2 SVGIG (reference sequence). Written as DNA, the CDR3 is TGTGCCTGGAGTCCCGGGGTTGCCGGGGATGAGCAGTTCTTC. It yields the protein CAWSPGVAGDEQFF. Variable domain in full (rest from reference TRBV30 and TRBJ2-1): SQTIHQWPATLVQPVGSPLSLECTVEGTSNPNLYWYRQAAGRGLQLLFYSVGIGQISSEVPQNLSASRPQDRQFILSSKKLLLSDSGFYLCAWSPGVAGDEQFFGPGTRLTVL.

The rearrangement joins TRBV7-8 to TRBJ1-1, with D perhaps matching TRBD1 (5 bases). This CDR3 is 13 amino acids long. The germline V gene has CDR1 SGHVS and CDR2 FQNEAQ. V lost 7 bases, J lost 4 bases, and 13 bases lay in between. The CDR3 bases are TGTGCCAGCAACCAGGTGGGGCCCACTGAAGCTTTCTTT. This translates into CASNQVGPTEAFF.

The V gene is TRBV11-2, the J gene TRBJ2-1; D gene uncertain. The germline gives CDR1 SGHAT, CDR2 FQNNGV. V was shortened by 5 bases and J by 0 bases, with 11 bases between the two germline ends. The CDR3 is 15 residues long. CDR3 protein: CASSHSPGSYNEQFF. The CDR3 coding sequence is TGTGCCAGCAGCCATTCCCCCGGCTCCTACAATGAGCAGTTCTTC.

V usage is TRBV11-2 and J usage is TRBJ2-1; D remains unclear. CDR1 and CDR2 from the germline V gene are SGHAT and FQNNGV. Trimming removed 3 bases at V and 7 bases at J, with 16 bases between. There are 15 residues in the CDR3. The CDR3 DNA reads as TGTGCCAGCAGCTTGCTCGAAACTTTCAGGAATGAGCAGTTCTTC. Translated: CASSLLETFRNEQFF.

The chain carries TRBV27 and TRBJ1-6; 9 bases are a match to TRBD1. This CDR3 spans 18 amino acids. Germline values: CDR1 MNHEY, CDR2 SMNVEV (reference sequence). V trimming: 4 bases; J trimming: 0 bases; junction bases outside the gene matches: 7. CDR3 in DNA: TGTGCCAGCAGTTCTAGAGGGACAGGGAGCTCCTATAATTCACCCCTCCACTTT. Residues: CASSSRGTGSSYNSPLHF.

The rearrangement joins TRBV5-1 to TRBJ2-7; D may be TRBD1 (6 bases). Trimming took 1 base from V and 2 from J, leaving 16 bases between them. The CDR3 spans 16 residues. Germline values: CDR1 SGHRS, CDR2 YFSETQ. The CDR3 bases are TGCGCCAGCAGCTTGAGTAGGGACACCGGGGCCTACGAGCAGTACTTC. Protein: CASSLSRDTGAYEQYF.

This chain connects TRBV27 to TRBJ2-7; TRBD1 is a possible D gene (5 bases). The V gene's germline CDR1 is MNHEY and CDR2 SMNVEV (reference sequence). V lost 3 bases and J 5 bases, leaving 20 bases between the germline ends. The CDR3 is 16 amino acids. The CDR3 loop is CASSFFTGSPFNEQYF. CDR3 bases: TGTGCCAGCAGTTTCTTTACAGGCTCCCCTTTTAACGAGCAGTACTTC.

V and J are TRBV7-9 and TRBJ2-1; D call uncertain. The CDR3 extends over 13 amino acids. From germline, CDR1 is SEHNR and CDR2 FQNEAQ (reference sequence). V lost 7 bases, J lost 4 bases, and 11 bases lay in between. The DNA for the CDR3 is TGTGCCAGCACCGACACAGAATACAATGAGCAGTTCTTC. This translates into CASTDTEYNEQFF.

The chain has TRBV6-6 and TRBJ2-1; the D gene is possibly TRBD2 (5 bases). This CDR3 is 13 amino acids long. CDR1 and CDR2 (germline): MNHNY, SVGAGI (reference sequence). V lost 2 bases to trimming and J lost 7 bases, with 9 bases between them. The CDR3 DNA reads TGTGCCAGCAGTTACGAGGGATGGAATGAGCAGTTCTTC. This encodes CASSYEGWNEQFF.

In this sample, this clone turned up once. This chain joins TRBV6-1 and TRBJ1-5; D not certain. Germline V gene data show CDR1 as MNHNS and CDR2 as SASEGT. The V and J ends lost 6 bases and 0 bases respectively, with 12 bases between them. CDR3 length: 15 amino acids. The CDR3, as DNA: TGTGCCAGCAGACCAGCTTTATATAGCAATCAGCCCCAGCATTTT. The encoded protein is CASRPALYSNQPQHF.

This chain links TRBV10-3 with TRBJ2-5; no definite D call. V was pared by 0 bases and J by 4 bases, with 15 bases between. CDR3 length: 16 residues. The germline V gene encodes CDR1 ENHRY and CDR2 SYGVKD. The CDR3 sequence is CAISESQGLTGETQYF. CDR3 DNA: TGTGCCATCAGTGAGTCGCAAGGCCTAACGGGAGAGACCCAGTACTTC.

CDR3: CASRPGGRTYNEQFF. CDR3 sequence (DNA): TGTGCCAGCCGCCCGGGGGGCCGGACCTACAATGAGCAGTTCTTC. The chain joins TRBV7-9 to TRBJ2-1, with D perhaps TRBD2 (7 bases). V was pared by 8 bases and J by 2 bases, with 16 bases between. Germline loops: CDR1 SEHNR, CDR2 FQNEAQ (reference sequence). This CDR3 contains 15 residues.

The V and J genes are TRBV7-8 and TRBJ1-1; a possible D gene is TRBD1 (5 bases). Germline CDR1 is SGHVS and CDR2 is FQNEAQ. CDR3 length: 14 amino acids. V was trimmed by 5 bases and J by 11 bases, leaving 21 bases between them. CDR3 region: CASSPLAGRIDAFF. The CDR3 DNA reads TGTGCCAGCAGCCCCCTGGCAGGGAGGATAGACGCTTTCTTT.